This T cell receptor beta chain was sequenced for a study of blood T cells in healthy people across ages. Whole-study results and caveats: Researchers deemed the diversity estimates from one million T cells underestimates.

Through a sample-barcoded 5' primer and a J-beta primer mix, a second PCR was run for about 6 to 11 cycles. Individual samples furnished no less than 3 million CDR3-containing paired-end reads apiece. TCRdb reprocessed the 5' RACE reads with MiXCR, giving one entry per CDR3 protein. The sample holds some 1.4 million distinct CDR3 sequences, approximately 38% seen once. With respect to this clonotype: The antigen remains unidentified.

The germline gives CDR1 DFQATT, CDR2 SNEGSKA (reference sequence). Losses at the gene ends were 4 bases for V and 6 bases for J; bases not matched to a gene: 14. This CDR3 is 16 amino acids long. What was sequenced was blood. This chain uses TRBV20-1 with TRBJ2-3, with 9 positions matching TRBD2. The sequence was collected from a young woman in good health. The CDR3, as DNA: TGCAGTGCTAATCTAGCGGGACCGGGTGGATTGGATACGCAGTATTTT. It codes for CSANLAGPGGLDTQYF.